The clone carrying this T cell receptor beta chain showed up many times. Its antigen is not identified. V shed 4 bases and J 0 bases; nucleotides not matched to a gene: 5. The CDR3 consists of 17 residues. From germline, CDR1 is MDHEN and CDR2 SYDVKM. The data belong to a study of spatial heterogeneity in lung cancer. Study background: Sequencing consistently turned up more beta-chain sequences than alpha-chain sequences.

TCR cDNA molecules each had a unique molecular identifier. Via MiXCR, TCRdb re-called the 5' RACE reads, giving one row per CDR3 protein. The repertoire holds tens of thousands of distinct CDR3 sequences, around 5.8% seen once, with roughly 12% in the top ten. Sample time point: sample taken at primary tumor resection. Tumor, nontumor lung or frozen PBMC supplied whole RNA, sequenced without sorting. Study-wide results and limits: Blood carried ubiquitous expanded tumor TCRs more at resection than follow-up.

This receptor was identified in a male donor with early-stage non-small cell lung cancer. The specimen was PBMCs, collected at surgery. The genes are TRBV28 and TRBJ2-3; 12 nucleotides agree with TRBD1. The CDR3 bases are TGTGCCAGCAGTTGGGGGGACAGGGGGCCAAGCACAGATACGCAGTATTTT. Translated: CASSWGDRGPSTDTQYF.